This TCR beta chain comes out of a study of blood T cell repertoires in COVID-19. Whole-study context: In each case, the material was cDNA or gDNA derived from T cells, B-cell-depleted T cells, or PBMCs.

The assay was immunoSEQ multiplex PCR, and TCRdb's table has in-frame clones only and misses some. The sample shows 150,000 to 200,000 clones, more than 75% of them seen only once. Seattle patients were enrolled while actively infected and followed longitudinally. The origin of this receptor is a woman between 35 and 50 years old with COVID-19, enrolled during active disease. Sequenced input: peripheral blood.

The CDR3 DNA is TGTGCCAGCAGCTTGAAATCGGCTAGCTCCTACAATGAGCAGTTCTTC. Protein: CASSLKSASSYNEQFF. The genes are TRBV5-4 and TRBJ2-1; D unclear. This CDR3 comprises 16 residues. The germline CDR1 and CDR2 sequences are SGHNT and YYREEE (reference sequence). With 1 base removed from V and 0 bases from J, the gap between germline ends came to 11 bases.